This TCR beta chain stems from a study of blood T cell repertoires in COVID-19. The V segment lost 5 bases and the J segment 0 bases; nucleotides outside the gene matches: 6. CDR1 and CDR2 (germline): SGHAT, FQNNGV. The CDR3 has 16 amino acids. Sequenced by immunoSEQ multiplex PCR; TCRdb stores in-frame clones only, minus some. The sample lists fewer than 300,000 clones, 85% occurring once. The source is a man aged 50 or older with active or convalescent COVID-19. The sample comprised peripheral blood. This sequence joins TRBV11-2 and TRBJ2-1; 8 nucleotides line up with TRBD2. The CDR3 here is CASSRFSGSSYNEQFF. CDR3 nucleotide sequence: TGTGCCAGCAGCAGATTCAGCGGGAGCTCCTACAATGAGCAGTTCTTC.